Listed here are 27 T cell receptor beta chains from one sample, sequenced in a study of T cells in Graves' hyperthyroidism and ophthalmopathy. The TCR beta CDR3 regions underwent amplification using RNA transcripts as the source. HTBI primers were used for first-round RT-PCR of the TCR CDR3. Each CDR3 protein gets one entry after TCRdb re-called the multiplex PCR reads with MiXCR. The sample consists of approximately 710,000 distinct CDR3 sequences, 17% of them appearing once. Sequencing input: blood. These receptors all come from a man aged 50-59 years with Graves' hyperthyroidism.

This clonotype was recorded many times. This chain connects TRBV7-2 to TRBJ2-4, with a weak D call TRBD2 (5 bases). Trimming pared 5 bases from V and 7 bases from J, leaving 21 bases between. This CDR3 spans 16 amino acids. From germline, CDR1 is SGHTA and CDR2 FQGNSA. CDR3 DNA sequence: TGTGCCAGCAGCCCGAGCGGTAGACGTTCGGGGAACATTCAGTACTTC. Translated: CASSPSGRRSGNIQYF.

The table lists this clonotype with a few counts. The chain joins TRBV10-2 to TRBJ2-7; D is unclear. The germline V and J ends were trimmed by 0 bases and 2 bases, with 8 bases remaining between them. Germline V gene sequence: CDR1 WSHSY, CDR2 SAAADI. The CDR3 extends over 14 amino acids. The chain's CDR3 is CASSESGSPYEQYF. The CDR3 coding sequence is TGCGCCAGCAGTGAGTCCGGGTCCCCCTACGAGCAGTACTTC.

This clonotype appeared a single time. The rearrangement joins TRBV6-1 to TRBJ2-7, with D possibly being TRBD1 or TRBD2 (5 bases each). V was clipped by 2 bases and J by 2 bases, with 13 bases between them. CDR3 length: 15 residues. Looked up from germline, CDR1 is MNHNS and CDR2 is SASEGT. The chain's CDR3 is CASSEMGTETYEQYF. The CDR3 nucleotides are TGTGCCAGCAGTGAAATGGGGACGGAGACCTACGAGCAGTACTTC.

The V gene is TRBV13, the J gene TRBJ2-7, with D perhaps matching TRBD2 (6 bases). The CDR3 loop spans 14 amino acids. Germline V gene data show CDR1 as PRHDT and CDR2 as FYEKMQ (reference sequence). The V end was cut by 5 bases, the J end by 3 bases, with 14 bases between. As DNA, the CDR3 is TGTGCCAGCAGCCCCTCGGGGGAGGTCTACGAGCAGTACTTC. The encoded protein is CASSPSGEVYEQYF.

This clonotype was recorded at least ten times. This chain links TRBV12-3 or TRBV12-4 with TRBJ1-2; D remains unclear. The CDR3 is 14 residues long. Trimming removed 6 bases at V and 1 base at J, with 12 bases between. CDR3 amino acids: CASRYSGSNYGYTF. CDR3 nucleotide sequence: TGTGCCAGCAGATACTCCGGGAGTAACTATGGCTACACCTTC.

This clonotype turned up a few times. The gene calls are TRBV20-1 and TRBJ2-7; 7 bases line up with TRBD2. The V segment lost 4 bases and the J segment 2 bases; nucleotides outside the gene matches: 14. The CDR3 contains 16 residues. Germline V gene sequence: CDR1 DFQATT, CDR2 SNEGSKA (reference sequence). For the CDR3, the DNA is TGCAGTGCTATCCCCCTGGGGGGGTGGGCTACCTACGAGCAGTACTTC. Translation: CSAIPLGGWATYEQYF.

This clonotype was recorded at least ten times. The chain links TRBV7-2 to TRBJ2-5; TRBD2 matches at 8 bases. CDR1 is SGHTA and CDR2 is FQGNSA in the germline V gene. CDR3 size: 15 residues. The trim removed 2 bases at V and 6 bases at J, leaving 8 bases unmatched. CDR3 nucleotides: TGTGCCAGCAGCTTATCCAGCGGGAGTCAGCAGACCCAGTACTTC. Amino acid sequence: CASSLSSGSQQTQYF.

V is TRBV6-1 and J is TRBJ1-1, with D perhaps matching TRBD1 (5 bases). Germline V gives CDR1 MNHNS, CDR2 SASEGT. This CDR3 is built from 15 residues. V was clipped by 5 bases and J by 0 bases, with 13 bases between them. CDR3 sequence (DNA): TGTGCCAGCAGTAACGCGGGACGGATGAACACTGAAGCTTTCTTT. This gives the protein CASSNAGRMNTEAFF.

This clonotype was detected once. A much bigger clone sits one base away, suggesting this may be a read error. J is TRBJ2-7 and V is TRBV20-1; 7 positions match TRBD2. With V trimmed by 0 bases and J by 4 bases, 3 bases remained unmatched. CDR1 is DFQATT and CDR2 is SNEGSKA in the germline V gene (reference sequence). The CDR3 runs 13 residues. The CDR3 protein is CSARDKREYEQYF. The CDR3 nucleotides read TGCAGTGCTAGAGATAAGCGGGAATACGAGCAGTACTTC.

The chain links TRBV19 to TRBJ2-7; D is unclear. This CDR3 comprises 12 residues. CDR1 LNHDA and CDR2 SQIVND come from the germline V gene (reference sequence). V gave up 4 bases and J gave up 2 bases, with 6 bases separating them. The CDR3 here is CASSKNTYEQYF. The CDR3 DNA reads as TGTGCCAGTAGTAAAAATACCTACGAGCAGTACTTC.

In this sample, this clonotype turned up many times. The gene calls are TRBV12-3 or TRBV12-4 and TRBJ2-7, with 9 bases aligning to TRBD2. V trimming: 2 bases; J trimming: 7 bases; junction bases outside the gene matches: 3. The CDR3 consists of 13 residues. The CDR3 DNA is TGTGCCAGCAGTTTAAGCGGGAGGAGAGAGCAGTACTTC. It specifies CASSLSGRREQYF.

This clonotype was seen repeatedly, ten times or more. The rearrangement links TRBV28 to TRBJ2-1; unclear D gene. Germline V gene data show CDR1 as MDHEN and CDR2 as SYDVKM. The CDR3 runs to 10 residues. Trimming cost V 6 bases and J 8 bases, with 5 bases left between them. The CDR3 DNA reads as TGTGCCAGCAGCTTACATGAGCAGTTCTTC. Its translation: CASSLHEQFF.

V is TRBV6-1 and J is TRBJ1-1, with D possibly being TRBD1 (6 bases). The CDR3 runs 15 residues. The V end lost 4 bases, the J end lost 5 bases, and 17 bases lay between the germline ends. The germline gives CDR1 MNHNS, CDR2 SASEGT. CDR3 bases: TGTGCCAGCAGTGGGCGGGGGGGCGTAGGAACTGAAGCTTTCTTT. This codes for CASSGRGGVGTEAFF.

This clonotype has ten or more counts. The chain uses TRBV7-8 and TRBJ2-6, with 8 bases matching TRBD1. Germline CDR1 is SGHVS and CDR2 is FQNEAQ. The CDR3 runs to 14 residues. V lost 6 bases, J lost 4 bases, and 2 bases stayed unmatched. Written as DNA, the CDR3 is TGTGCCAGCAGGACAGGGGTCGGGGCCAACGTCCTGACTTTC. Translated: CASRTGVGANVLTF.

The gene calls are TRBV25-1 and TRBJ2-1, with 9 bases identical to TRBD2. The CDR3 spans 18 residues. Per the germline V gene, CDR1 is MGHDK and CDR2 is SYGVNS. V was pared by 1 base and J by 0 bases, with 7 bases of the junction left unmatched. The CDR3 DNA reads TGTGCCAGCAGTGAATTGAGTAGCGGGAGAGGCTCCTACAATGAGCAGTTCTTC. Translating it yields CASSELSSGRGSYNEQFF.

Many counts were recorded for this clonotype. This chain connects TRBV5-1 to TRBJ2-1; 10 bases are shared with TRBD1. The CDR3 consists of 14 residues. CDR1 and CDR2 (germline): SGHRS, YFSETQ. J was trimmed by 10 bases and V by 0 bases; bases with no gene match: 4. Written as DNA, the CDR3 is TGCGCCAGCAGCTTGGGGGACAGGGGACGAGAGCAGTTCTTC. This codes for CASSLGDRGREQFF.

CDR3: CASSLPGTSRESHNEQFF. The CDR3 nucleotides read TGCGCCAGCAGCTTGCCCGGGACTAGCAGGGAGAGTCACAATGAGCAGTTCTTC. This chain joins TRBV5-1 and TRBJ2-1; 9 positions agree with TRBD2. Germline trimming cut 1 base from V and 5 bases from J; bases unmatched to any gene: 13. CDR3 size: 18 residues. Germline values: CDR1 SGHRS, CDR2 YFSETQ.

The chain has TRBV4-1 and TRBJ1-2; 7 bases match TRBD1. V lost 4 bases and J lost 1; bases outside the gene matches: 6. Germline lookup yields CDR1 MGHRA and CDR2 YSYEKL. There are 15 residues in the CDR3. This CDR3 is CASSPQGGGNYGYTF. The CDR3 region has the DNA TGCGCCAGCAGCCCCCAGGGGGGGGGTAACTATGGCTACACCTTC.

This clonotype has at least ten counts. The V call is TRBV27, the J call TRBJ2-7; a weak D match, TRBD1 (6 bases). Germline loops: CDR1 MNHEY, CDR2 SMNVEV (reference sequence). The CDR3 totals 13 residues. The ends were cut back, 3 bases at V and 5 bases at J, with 11 bases in the middle. CDR3 protein: CASSFTQGHEQYF. The CDR3 nucleotides read TGTGCCAGCAGTTTTACACAGGGCCACGAGCAGTACTTC.

This clonotype was seen a handful of times. The genes are TRBV5-1 and TRBJ2-5; D not certain. The germline V and J ends were trimmed by 1 base and 2 bases, with 15 bases remaining between them. From germline, CDR1 is SGHRS and CDR2 YFSETQ. The CDR3 covers 16 residues. CDR3 loop: CASSLFWEGRQETQYF. The CDR3 DNA follows: TGCGCCAGCAGCTTGTTCTGGGAAGGGCGGCAAGAGACCCAGTACTTC.

This clonotype was recorded many times. Germline is not matched at one junction end, which may reflect a read error. The rearrangement joins TRBV18 to TRBJ1-1, with 8 bases aligning to TRBD1. Germline lookup yields CDR1 KGHSH and CDR2 LQKENI. The CDR3 runs to 15 residues. The CDR3 spells CASSPGQGMNTEAFF. CDR3 bases: TGCGCCAGCAGTCCCGGACAGGGTATGAACACTGAAGCTTTCTTT.

This clonotype was seen ten or more times. The rearrangement uses TRBV10-3 and TRBJ2-2, with 8 nucleotides matching TRBD1. The junction had 6 bases not matched to a gene; V was cut back by 2 bases and J by 4 bases. The CDR3 length is 16 residues. The germline gives CDR1 ENHRY, CDR2 SYGVKD. This CDR3 reads CAISERDRGITGELFF. Written as DNA, the CDR3 is TGTGCCATCAGTGAGAGAGACAGGGGAATCACCGGGGAGCTGTTTTTT.

This chain links TRBV18 with TRBJ2-7; 9 bases are a match to TRBD2. This CDR3 is 14 amino acids long. Germline trimming cut 1 base from V and 5 bases from J; bases unmatched to any gene: 3. CDR1 KGHSH and CDR2 LQKENI come from the germline V gene. The CDR3 coding sequence is TGTGCCAGCTCACCACTAGCGGGAGTAAACGAGCAGTACTTC. It is translated as CASSPLAGVNEQYF.

This clonotype occurred many times. The chain has TRBV6-1 and TRBJ1-1; tentative D call: TRBD1 (5 bases). The V end lost 2 bases, the J end lost 7 bases, and 17 bases lay between the germline ends. The germline CDR1 and CDR2 sequences are MNHNS and SASEGT. This CDR3 contains 15 residues. CDR3 residues: CASSELLGGRLEAFF. The CDR3 DNA sequence: TGTGCCAGCAGTGAATTATTGGGGGGACGTCTTGAAGCTTTCTTT.

This clonotype was observed once. This may be a read error: a much more frequent sequence differs by one nucleotide. The chain carries TRBV12-3 or TRBV12-4 and TRBJ2-2; 7 bases agree with TRBD1. The CDR3 spans 15 residues. The junction had 11 bases not matched to a gene; V was cut back by 6 bases and J by 7 bases. This chain's CDR3 is CASRFETGLIGELFF. The CDR3 DNA sequence: TGTGCCAGCAGATTTGAGACAGGGCTTATCGGGGAGCTGTTTTTT.

This clonotype has a count of ten or more. This chain connects TRBV7-9 to TRBJ2-7, with TRBD1 identical over 7 bases. The CDR3 runs 13 residues. The V gene end was trimmed by 9 bases and the J gene end by 4 bases; junction bases not matched to a gene: 9. Germline V gene data show CDR1 as SEHNR and CDR2 as FQNEAQ (reference sequence). In DNA, the CDR3 is TGTGCCAGTGGACAGGTCGAGGGGTACGAGCAGTACTTC. Its protein product is CASGQVEGYEQYF.

Ten or more counts support this clonotype. V is TRBV29-1 and J is TRBJ2-5, with D perhaps matching TRBD2 (5 bases). The V end was cut by 7 bases, the J end by 5 bases, with 20 bases between. Germline CDR1 reads SQVTM; CDR2 reads ANQGSEA. This CDR3 has 14 amino acids. CDR3 sequence: CSARGYGVKETQYF. For the CDR3, the DNA is TGCAGCGCACGAGGATACGGGGTCAAGGAGACCCAGTACTTC.